This entry features one T cell receptor (beta chain) sequence. Antigen unknown. Indicated treatment: roughly 10-day PBMC culture with coronavirus spike peptide pools or control peptides (ViraFEST assay). These data belong to a study of vaccination and CD4 T cells after COVID-19. Study in general: The study collected post-vaccine samples a median around 76 days after dose two, with a range of 14 to 241.

Sequence data for DNA of cultured CD4+ T cells were generated by the Oncomine TCR Beta short-read assay. One entry per CDR3 protein results from TCRdb running MiXCR on the PCR reads. This table has 24,000 or so distinct CDR3 sequences, roughly 53% appearing once. Trimming cost V 2 bases and J 7 bases, with 6 bases left between them. Germline values: CDR1 SGHNT, CDR2 YENEEA. The CDR3 runs 11 residues. The V call is TRBV11-3, the J call TRBJ2-7, with D possibly being TRBD1 (5 bases). Input material: CD4+ T cells from blood, cultured in vitro. The clonotype comes from a human donor who had recovered from COVID-19. CDR3 coding DNA: TGTGCCAGCAGCTTACAGGGTGAGCAGTACTTC. It is translated as CASSLQGEQYF.